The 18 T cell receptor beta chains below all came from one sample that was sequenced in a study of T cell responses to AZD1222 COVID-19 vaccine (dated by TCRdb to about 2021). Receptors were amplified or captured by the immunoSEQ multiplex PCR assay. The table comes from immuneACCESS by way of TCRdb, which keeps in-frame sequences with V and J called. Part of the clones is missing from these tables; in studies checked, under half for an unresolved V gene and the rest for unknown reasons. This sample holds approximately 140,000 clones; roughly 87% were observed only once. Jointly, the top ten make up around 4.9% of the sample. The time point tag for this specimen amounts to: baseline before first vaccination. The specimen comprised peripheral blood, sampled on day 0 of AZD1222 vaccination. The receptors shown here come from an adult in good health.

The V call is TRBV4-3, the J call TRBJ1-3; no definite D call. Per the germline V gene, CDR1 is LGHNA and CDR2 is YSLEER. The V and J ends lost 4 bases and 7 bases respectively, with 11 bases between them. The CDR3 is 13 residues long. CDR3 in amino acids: CASSLSRTNTIYF. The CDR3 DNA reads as TGCGCCAGCAGCCTAAGTCGTACTAACACCATATATTTT.

The CDR3 DNA follows: TGTGCCAGCAGACCGACAGGGACTTTACGGGATTCACCCCTCCACTTT. Protein sequence: CASRPTGTLRDSPLHF. V and J are TRBV3-1 (or the pseudogene TRBV3-2) and TRBJ1-6; TRBD1 matches at 7 bases. V lost 6 bases, J lost 8 bases, and 13 bases stayed unmatched. Germline assignment: CDR1 LGHDT and CDR2 YNNKEL (reference sequence). The CDR3 totals 16 residues.

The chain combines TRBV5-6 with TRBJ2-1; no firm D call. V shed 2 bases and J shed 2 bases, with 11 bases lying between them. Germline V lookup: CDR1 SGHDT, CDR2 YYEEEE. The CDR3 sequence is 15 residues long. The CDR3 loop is CASSFLSRTYNEQFF. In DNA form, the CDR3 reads TGTGCCAGCAGCTTTTTAAGTCGAACCTACAATGAGCAGTTCTTC. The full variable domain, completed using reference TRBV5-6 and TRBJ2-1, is DAGVTQSPTHLIKTRGQQVTLRCSPKSGHDTVSWYQQALGQGPQFIFQYYEEEERQRGNFPDRFSGHQFPNYSSELNVNALLLGDSALYLCASSFLSRTYNEQFFGPGTRLTVL.

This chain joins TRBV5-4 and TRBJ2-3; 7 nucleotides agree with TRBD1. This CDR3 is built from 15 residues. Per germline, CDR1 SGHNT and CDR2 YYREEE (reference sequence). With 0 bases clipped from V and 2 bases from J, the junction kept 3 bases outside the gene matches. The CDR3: CASSLVQGSTDTQYF. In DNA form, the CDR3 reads TGTGCCAGCAGCTTGGTACAGGGGTCCACAGATACGCAGTATTTT.

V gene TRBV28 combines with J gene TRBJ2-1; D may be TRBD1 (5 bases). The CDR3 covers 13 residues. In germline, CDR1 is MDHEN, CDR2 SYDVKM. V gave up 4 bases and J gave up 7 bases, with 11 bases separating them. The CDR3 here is CASSYPGLNEQFF. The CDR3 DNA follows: TGTGCCAGCAGTTATCCAGGGTTAAATGAGCAGTTCTTC.

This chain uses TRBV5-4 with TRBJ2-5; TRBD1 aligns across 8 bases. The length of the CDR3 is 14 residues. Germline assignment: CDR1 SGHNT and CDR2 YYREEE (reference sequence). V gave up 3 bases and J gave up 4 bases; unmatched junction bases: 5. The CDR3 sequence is CASSSHTGGETQYF. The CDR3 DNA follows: TGTGCCAGCAGCTCTCATACAGGGGGAGAGACCCAGTACTTC.

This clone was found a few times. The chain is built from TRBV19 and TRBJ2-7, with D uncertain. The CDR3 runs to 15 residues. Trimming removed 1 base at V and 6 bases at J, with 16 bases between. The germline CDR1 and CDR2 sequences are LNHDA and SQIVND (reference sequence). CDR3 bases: TGTGCCAGTAGTATAGCCCGCCCCGTTTCTACCGAGCAGTACTTC. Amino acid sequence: CASSIARPVSTEQYF.

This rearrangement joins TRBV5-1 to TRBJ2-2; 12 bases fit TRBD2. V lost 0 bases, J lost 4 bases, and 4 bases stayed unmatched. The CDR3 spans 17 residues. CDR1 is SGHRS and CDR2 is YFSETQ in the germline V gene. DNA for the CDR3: TGCGCCAGCAGCTTGGGTGGACTAGCGGGACCCACCGGGGAGCTGTTTTTT. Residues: CASSLGGLAGPTGELFF.

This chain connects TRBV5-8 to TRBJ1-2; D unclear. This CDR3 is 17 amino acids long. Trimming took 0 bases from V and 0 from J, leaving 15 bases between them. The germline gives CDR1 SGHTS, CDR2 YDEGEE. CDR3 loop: CASSLAFIRTPNYGYTF. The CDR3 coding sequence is TGTGCCAGCAGCTTGGCTTTCATTCGCACACCTAACTATGGCTACACCTTC. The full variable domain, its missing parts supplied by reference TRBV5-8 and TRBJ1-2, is EAGVTQSPTHLIKTRGQQATLRCSPISGHTSVYWYQQALGLGLQFLLWYDEGEERNRGNFPPRFSGRQFPNYSSELNVNALELEDSALYLCASSLAFIRTPNYGYTFGSGTRLTVV.

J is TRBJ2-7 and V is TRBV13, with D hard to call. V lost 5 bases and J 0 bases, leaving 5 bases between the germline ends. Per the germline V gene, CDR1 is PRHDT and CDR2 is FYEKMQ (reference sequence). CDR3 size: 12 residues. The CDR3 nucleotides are TGTGCCAGCAGCGGCAGCTCCTACGAGCAGTACTTC. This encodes CASSGSSYEQYF. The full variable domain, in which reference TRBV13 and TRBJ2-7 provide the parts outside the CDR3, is AAGVIQSPRHLIKEKRETATLKCYPIPRHDTVYWYQQGPGQDPQFLISFYEKMQSDKGSIPDRFSAQQFSDYHSELNMSSLELGDSALYFCASSGSSYEQYFGPGTRLTVT.

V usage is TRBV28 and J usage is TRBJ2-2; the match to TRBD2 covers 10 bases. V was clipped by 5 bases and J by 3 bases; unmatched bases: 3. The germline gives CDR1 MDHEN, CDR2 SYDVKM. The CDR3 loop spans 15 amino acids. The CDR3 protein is CASSLAGVYTGELFF. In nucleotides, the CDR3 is TGTGCCAGCAGTCTAGCGGGAGTGTACACCGGGGAGCTGTTTTTT.

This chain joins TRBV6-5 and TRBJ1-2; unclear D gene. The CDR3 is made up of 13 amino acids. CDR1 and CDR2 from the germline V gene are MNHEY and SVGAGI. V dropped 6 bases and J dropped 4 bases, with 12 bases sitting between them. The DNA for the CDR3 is TGTGCCAGCAGCACCACATCTCCCTATGGCTACACCTTC. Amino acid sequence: CASSTTSPYGYTF.

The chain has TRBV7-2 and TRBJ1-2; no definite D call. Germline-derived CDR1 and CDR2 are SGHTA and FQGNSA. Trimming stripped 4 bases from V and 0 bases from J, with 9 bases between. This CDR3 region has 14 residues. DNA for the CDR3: TGTGCCAGCAGCTATAAGGTTTCTAACTATGGCTACACCTTC. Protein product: CASSYKVSNYGYTF.

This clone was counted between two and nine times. The CDR3 nucleotides read TGTGCCAGCAGCTTAGACGGGAGCTCCTATAATTCACCCCTCCACTTT. It encodes CASSLDGSSYNSPLHF. The chain links TRBV7-2 to TRBJ1-6; D not resolved. Germline V gives CDR1 SGHTA, CDR2 FQGNSA. This CDR3 is 16 amino acids long. With 1 base removed from V and 0 bases from J, the gap between germline ends came to 7 bases.

The CDR3 loop reads CASSRGTDQPQHF. The CDR3 DNA follows: TGTGCCAGTAGCAGGGGGACCGATCAGCCCCAGCATTTT. The chain links TRBV12-3 or TRBV12-4 to TRBJ1-5; 7 bases align to TRBD1. The CDR3 has 13 residues. J was trimmed by 5 bases and V by 9 bases; bases with no gene match: 7.

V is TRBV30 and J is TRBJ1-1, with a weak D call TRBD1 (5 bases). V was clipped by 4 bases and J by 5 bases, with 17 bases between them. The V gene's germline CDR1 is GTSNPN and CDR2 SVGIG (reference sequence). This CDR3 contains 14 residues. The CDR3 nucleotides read TGTGCCTGGACTCGGGACCCCGGTTGGACTGAAGCTTTCTTT. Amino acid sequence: CAWTRDPGWTEAFF. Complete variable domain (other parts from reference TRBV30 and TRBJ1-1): SQTIHQWPATLVQPVGSPLSLECTVEGTSNPNLYWYRQAAGRGLQLLFYSVGIGQISSEVPQNLSASRPQDRQFILSSKKLLLSDSGFYLCAWTRDPGWTEAFFGQGTRLTVV.

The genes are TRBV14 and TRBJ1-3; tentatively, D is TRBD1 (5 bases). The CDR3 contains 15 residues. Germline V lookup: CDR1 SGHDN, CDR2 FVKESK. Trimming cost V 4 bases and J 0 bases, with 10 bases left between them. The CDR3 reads CASSRFGGSGNTIYF. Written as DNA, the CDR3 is TGTGCCAGCAGCCGCTTTGGGGGCTCTGGAAACACCATATATTTT.

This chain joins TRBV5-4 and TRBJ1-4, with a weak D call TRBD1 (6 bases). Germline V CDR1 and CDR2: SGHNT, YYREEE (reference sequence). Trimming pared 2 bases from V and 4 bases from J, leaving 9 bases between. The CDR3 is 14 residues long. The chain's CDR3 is CASSFRGGNEKLFF. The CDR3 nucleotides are TGTGCCAGCAGCTTCAGGGGCGGTAATGAAAAACTGTTTTTT. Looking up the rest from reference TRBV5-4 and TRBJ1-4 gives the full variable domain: ETGVTQSPTHLIKTRGQQVTLRCSSQSGHNTVSWYQQALGQGPQFIFQYYREEENGRGNFPPRFSGLQFPNYSSELNVNALELDDSALYLCASSFRGGNEKLFFGSGTQLSVL.